The 32 T cell receptor beta chains given below trace back to one sample, sequenced in a study of blood T cells in healthy people across ages. It was with a sample-barcoded 5' primer and a J-beta primer mix that a second PCR of roughly 6 to 12 cycles was run. TCRdb reprocessed the 5' RACE reads via MiXCR and lists one record per CDR3 protein. Found here are roughly 900,000 distinct CDR3 sequences, under 50% of them singletons; the top ten hold roughly 13%. The sample was blood. The source is a man under 40 in good health.

This clonotype was detected a few times. The rearrangement joins TRBV27 to TRBJ1-2; D uncertain. V gave up 7 bases and J gave up 4 bases, with 19 bases separating them. CDR1 MNHEY and CDR2 SMNVEV come from the germline V gene (reference sequence). This CDR3 is built from 15 residues. This CDR3 is CASKLDPRVSYGYTF. In nucleotides, the CDR3 is TGTGCCAGCAAGTTGGACCCTAGGGTTTCCTATGGCTACACCTTC.

The sample holds a few counts of this clonotype. V gene TRBV14 combines with J gene TRBJ2-1, with D perhaps matching TRBD1 (5 bases). CDR1 and CDR2 (germline): SGHDN, FVKESK. The CDR3 spans 15 residues. Trimming left V 3 bases short and J 4 bases short, with 13 bases between. CDR3 protein: CASSQGSGIYNEQFF. CDR3 bases: TGTGCCAGCAGCCAGGGTTCAGGGATATACAATGAGCAGTTCTTC.

V gene TRBV20-1 combines with J gene TRBJ2-5, with D unresolved. The CDR3 consists of 12 residues. The ends were cut back, 1 base at V and 2 bases at J, with 5 bases in the middle. Germline CDR1 reads DFQATT; CDR2 reads SNEGSKA (reference sequence). The CDR3, as DNA: TGCAGTGCTAGAGGTAGACAAGAGACCCAGTACTTC. It is translated as CSARGRQETQYF.

This chain uses TRBV25-1 with TRBJ1-3; TRBD1 aligns across 7 bases. CDR1 is MGHDK and CDR2 is SYGVNS in the germline V gene. J was trimmed by 7 bases and V by 4 bases; bases with no gene match: 10. The CDR3 extends over 15 amino acids. This CDR3 reads CASSGGTAGRNTIYF. CDR3 sequence (DNA): TGTGCCAGCAGTGGCGGGACAGCTGGAAGGAACACCATATATTTT. The full variable domain, rest sourced from reference TRBV25-1 and TRBJ1-3, is EADIYQTPRYLVIGTGKKITLECSQTMGHDKMYWYQQDPGMELHLIHYSYGVNSTEKGDLSSESTVSRIRTEHFPLTLESARPSHTSQYLCASSGGTAGRNTIYFGEGSWLTVV.

The chain links TRBV4-3 to TRBJ2-3, with 7 bases aligning to TRBD2. Germline CDR1 LGHNA, CDR2 YSLEER. CDR3 length: 16 amino acids. Trimming cost V 1 base and J 4 bases; bases outside gene matches: 8. The CDR3 region has the DNA TGCGCCAGCAGCCAAGGACCGGGACTAAACTCAGATACGCAGTATTTT. Encoded protein: CASSQGPGLNSDTQYF.

This clonotype was detected a few times. The V and J genes are TRBV20-1 and TRBJ1-1; D not certain. The V end was cut by 5 bases, the J end by 4 bases, with 17 bases between. From germline, CDR1 is DFQATT and CDR2 SNEGSKA (reference sequence). The CDR3 is 14 residues long. CDR3 sequence reads: CSAVTPVPPTEAFF. CDR3 nucleotide sequence: TGCAGTGCTGTGACACCCGTCCCCCCCACTGAAGCTTTCTTT.

The J gene is TRBJ2-5, the V gene TRBV10-3; D unclear. The germline CDR1 and CDR2 sequences are ENHRY and SYGVKD. V lost 3 bases and J lost 5, with 13 bases in between. The CDR3 contains 14 residues. The CDR3: CAISESTARETQYF. In nucleotides, the CDR3 is TGTGCCATCAGTGAAAGTACGGCCCGGGAGACCCAGTACTTC.

A few counts support this clonotype. The V call is TRBV21-1, the J call TRBJ2-7; the D call of TRBD2 is as the table states it, not checked on the DNA. TRBV21-1 is marked as a pseudogene. The CDR3 has 17 amino acids. The CDR3 region is CASSKTSGGGTPYEQYF. The DNA for the CDR3 is TGTGCCAGCAGCAAAACTAGCGGGGGGGGGACGCCCTACGAGCAGTACTTC.

This clonotype occurred a few times. V gene TRBV4-3 combines with J gene TRBJ1-1, with D uncertain. Looked up from germline, CDR1 is LGHNA and CDR2 is YSLEER. The CDR3 totals 14 residues. Trimming removed 0 bases at V and 2 bases at J, with 7 bases between. The DNA for the CDR3 is TGCGCCAGCAGCCAAGATGCGGGAAACACTGAAGCTTTCTTT. This sequence encodes CASSQDAGNTEAFF.

This clonotype was counted a few times. The V call is TRBV7-9, the J call TRBJ2-4; no definite D call. CDR1 SEHNR and CDR2 FQNEAQ come from the germline V gene (reference sequence). The length of the CDR3 is 13 residues. The V and J ends lost 4 bases and 6 bases respectively, with 10 bases between them. In DNA, the CDR3 is TGTGCCAGCAGCTCCGACACGGGAAACATTCAGTACTTC. As protein: CASSSDTGNIQYF.

The chain carries TRBV10-3 and TRBJ2-2; maybe TRBD1 (5 bases). V lost 6 bases to trimming and J lost 1 base, with 12 bases between them. Germline values: CDR1 ENHRY, CDR2 SYGVKD. CDR3 length: 15 residues. Here the CDR3 reads CAISGGQKNTGELFF. The CDR3 DNA reads TGTGCCATCAGCGGCGGACAAAAGAACACCGGGGAGCTGTTTTTT.

V gene TRBV10-3 combines with J gene TRBJ1-2; TRBD1 aligns across 7 bases. The CDR3 is 15 amino acids. Trimming removed 3 bases from V and 4 bases from J; junction bases left unmatched: 8. The germline V gene has CDR1 ENHRY and CDR2 SYGVKD. CDR3 sequence (DNA): TGTGCCATCAGTGAAGTACAGGGGCCAATCTATGGCTACACCTTC. Encoded protein: CAISEVQGPIYGYTF.

The V gene is TRBV7-2, the J gene TRBJ2-1, with 11 bases identical to TRBD2. There are 17 residues in the CDR3. Germline V gene lookup returns CDR1 SGHTA and CDR2 FQGNSA. Unmatched junction bases numbered 8, after V lost 2 bases and J lost 5 bases. The CDR3 sequence: CASSLTSGGRGNNEQFF. CDR3 in DNA: TGTGCCAGCAGCTTAACTAGCGGGGGCCGGGGTAACAATGAGCAGTTCTTC.

The gene calls are TRBV9 and TRBJ2-5; 9 bases map to TRBD1. The germline V gene encodes CDR1 SGDLS and CDR2 YYNGEE. This CDR3 is built from 15 residues. After removal of 4 bases from V and 5 bases from J, the junction contained 9 bases not matched to a gene. In DNA, the CDR3 is TGTGCCAGCAGCCCACGGACAGGGGTTTCGGAGACCCAGTACTTC. Residues: CASSPRTGVSETQYF.

This clonotype appeared a few times. J is TRBJ2-5 and V is TRBV2, with D unresolved. The CDR3 extends over 13 amino acids. V lost 1 base, J lost 3 bases, and 6 bases lay in between. Germline CDR1 is SNHLY and CDR2 is FYNNEI. CDR3: CASSEVRKETQYF. The CDR3 DNA sequence: TGTGCCAGCAGTGAAGTACGGAAAGAGACCCAGTACTTC.

This clonotype was recorded a few times. V usage is TRBV3-1 and J usage is TRBJ2-3; 8 nucleotides align to TRBD2. The V gene end was trimmed by 5 bases and the J gene end by 6 bases; junction bases not matched to a gene: 13. The CDR3 covers 16 residues. The germline gives CDR1 LGHDT, CDR2 YNNKEL (reference sequence). CDR3 loop: CASSLTGTRASDTQYF. The CDR3 DNA reads as TGTGCCAGCAGCTTAACCGGGACTAGAGCCTCCGATACGCAGTATTTT.

This rearrangement joins TRBV3-1 to TRBJ2-2; no definite D call. V was clipped by 4 bases and J by 5 bases, with 14 bases between them. CDR3 length equals 15 residues. Germline CDR1 is LGHDT and CDR2 is YNNKEL (reference sequence). CDR3 residues: CASSPLTPGTGELFF. The CDR3 nucleotides read TGTGCCAGCAGCCCTCTTACGCCTGGAACCGGGGAGCTGTTTTTT.

This clonotype was detected a few times. This rearrangement joins TRBV3-1 to TRBJ2-6; D gene unclear. Germline CDR1 reads LGHDT; CDR2 reads YNNKEL (reference sequence). The V gene lost 1 base and the J gene lost 0 bases, with 13 bases spanning the gap. CDR3 length equals 18 residues. Here the CDR3 DNA reads TGTGCCAGCAGCCAAGTCGGGCAGTTAAGCTCTGGGGCCAACGTCCTGACTTTC. It yields the protein CASSQVGQLSSGANVLTF.

This clonotype was observed a handful of times. V gene TRBV29-1 combines with J gene TRBJ1-2; tentative D call: TRBD1 (5 bases). V was clipped by 0 bases and J by 5 bases, with 13 bases between them. There are 14 residues in the CDR3. CDR1 is SQVTM and CDR2 is ANQGSEA in the germline V gene. In nucleotides, the CDR3 is TGCAGCGTTGAAGACCTAGAGGGGCCATATGGCTACACCTTC. Its protein product is CSVEDLEGPYGYTF.

The rearrangement uses TRBV20-1 and TRBJ1-2; 12 bases are shared with TRBD1. CDR3 size: 17 residues. V gave up 5 bases and J gave up 2 bases; unmatched junction bases: 12. Per germline, CDR1 DFQATT and CDR2 SNEGSKA (reference sequence). CDR3 in DNA: TGCAGTGCTGGGACCGGGACAGGGGGCTTGACCAACTATGGCTACACCTTC. This sequence encodes CSAGTGTGGLTNYGYTF.

This clonotype was seen more than once but under ten times. The V and J genes are TRBV21-1 and TRBJ2-3; the D call in the table, TRBD1, was not verified against the DNA. TRBV21-1 is marked as a pseudogene. CDR3 size: 16 residues. CDR3 sequence: CASSKDTPGYTDTQYF. The CDR3, as DNA: TGTGCCAGCAGCAAAGATACCCCGGGCTACACAGATACGCAGTATTTT.

The genes are TRBV29-1 and TRBJ1-5; D remains unclear. Germline assignment: CDR1 SQVTM and CDR2 ANQGSEA. V gave up 4 bases and J gave up 3 bases, with 7 bases separating them. This CDR3 region has 12 residues. CDR3 region: CSVGRDNQPQHF. The CDR3, as DNA: TGCAGCGTTGGCCGGGACAATCAGCCCCAGCATTTT. The full variable domain, completed using reference TRBV29-1 and TRBJ1-5, is SAVISQKPSRDICQRGTSLTIQCQVDSQVTMMFWYRQQPGQSLTLIATANQGSEATYESGFVIDKFPISRPNLTFSTLTVSNMSPEDSSIYLCSVGRDNQPQHFGDGTRLSIL.

This clonotype was seen more than once but under ten times. This chain connects TRBV4-1 to TRBJ1-1; TRBD1 aligns across 8 bases. This CDR3 comprises 15 residues. The V segment lost 4 bases and the J segment 4 bases; nucleotides outside the gene matches: 8. The germline V gene has CDR1 MGHRA and CDR2 YSYEKL. CDR3 residues: CASSPYGQGSTEAFF. The CDR3 nucleotides are TGCGCCAGCAGCCCGTACGGACAGGGTTCCACTGAAGCTTTCTTT.

This chain joins TRBV29-1 and TRBJ2-5, with 7 bases identical to TRBD2. The V segment lost 6 bases and the J segment 11 bases; nucleotides outside the gene matches: 18. The V gene's germline CDR1 is SQVTM and CDR2 ANQGSEA. CDR3 length: 14 amino acids. The CDR3 spells CSVTGRLKNNEQYF. The CDR3 nucleotides are TGCAGCGTCACCGGGAGGCTCAAAAACAATGAGCAGTACTTC.

This clonotype was counted a few times. The V call is TRBV20-1, the J call TRBJ2-3; D ambiguous. V lost 3 bases and J lost 0, with 10 bases in between. The CDR3 is 14 residues long. In germline, CDR1 is DFQATT, CDR2 SNEGSKA (reference sequence). Here the CDR3 reads CSARPLDSTDTQYF. The CDR3 nucleotides are TGCAGTGCTAGGCCCCTTGATAGCACAGATACGCAGTATTTT.

For this clonotype: This clone may be a read error of a much larger clone one base away. The rearrangement joins TRBV29-1 to TRBJ1-1; no clear D. V lost 7 bases and J 5 bases, leaving 14 bases between the germline ends. CDR1 is SQVTM and CDR2 is ANQGSEA in the germline V gene. This CDR3 comprises 12 residues. The CDR3 region is CSGRDPLTEAFF. The CDR3 DNA reads as TGCAGCGGTCGAGACCCCCTTACTGAAGCTTTCTTT. The whole variable domain, filled in from reference TRBV29-1 and TRBJ1-1, reads SAVISQKPSRDICQRGTSLTIQCQVDSQVTMMFWYRQQPGQSLTLIATANQGSEATYESGFVIDKFPISRPNLTFSTLTVSNMSPEDSSIYLCSGRDPLTEAFFGQGTRLTVV.

The V and J genes are TRBV30 and TRBJ1-4; D call uncertain. Germline V gene sequence: CDR1 GTSNPN, CDR2 SVGIG (reference sequence). The CDR3 is 16 residues long. Trimming left V 3 bases short and J 12 bases short, with 26 bases between. CDR3 nucleotide sequence: TGTGCCTGGAGCGCCAGTCGGAGCGCTATTGCCCGTGAACTGTTTTTT. Its translation: CAWSASRSAIARELFF.

In DNA, the CDR3 is TGCGCCAGCGGACGTGCTGGGCCCCAAGAGACCCAGTACTTC. Protein sequence: CASGRAGPQETQYF. The rearrangement links TRBV4-1 to TRBJ2-5; no clear D. This CDR3 has 14 residues. Germline V gives CDR1 MGHRA, CDR2 YSYEKL. The germline V and J ends were trimmed by 8 bases and 1 base, with 14 bases remaining between them.

V usage is TRBV7-9 and J usage is TRBJ2-7; 9 bases map to TRBD2. The germline gives CDR1 SEHNR, CDR2 FQNEAQ (reference sequence). The CDR3 is made up of 15 amino acids. After removal of 4 bases from V and 9 bases from J, the junction contained 13 bases not matched to a gene. CDR3 bases: TGTGCCAGCAGCTCAACTAGCGGGCGACGAGATGCGCAGTACTTC. Translated: CASSSTSGRRDAQYF. Variable domain in full (rest from reference TRBV7-9 and TRBJ2-7): DTGVSQNPRHKITKRGQNVTFRCDPISEHNRLYWYRQTLGQGPEFLTYFQNEAQLEKSRLLSDRFSAERPKGSFSTLEIQRTEQGDSAMYLCASSSTSGRRDAQYFGPGTRLTVT.

This clonotype occurred a few times. A read error may be the cause here, since a much bigger clone is one base away. The chain couples TRBV11-3 to TRBJ2-7; the match to TRBD2 covers 8 bases. This CDR3 contains 15 residues. Germline trimming cut 5 bases from V and 7 bases from J; bases unmatched to any gene: 13. Germline CDR1 reads SGHNT; CDR2 reads YENEEA. CDR3 protein: CASSVTGGGYNEQYF. CDR3 in DNA: TGTGCCAGCAGCGTCACCGGGGGGGGCTACAATGAGCAGTACTTC. The full variable domain, in which reference TRBV11-3 and TRBJ2-7 provide the parts outside the CDR3, is EAGVVQSPRYKIIEKKQPVAFWCNPISGHNTLYWYLQNLGQGPELLIRYENEEAVDDSQLPKDRFSAERLKGVDSTLKIQPAELGDSAVYLCASSVTGGGYNEQYFGPGTRLTVT.

This clonotype was counted only a few times. This chain uses TRBV6-2 or TRBV6-3 with TRBJ2-1, with a tentative D call TRBD1 (6 bases). CDR1 and CDR2 (germline): MNHEY, SVGEGT. The CDR3 contains 11 residues. V lost 7 bases to trimming and J lost 9 bases, with 10 bases between them. CDR3 loop: CASTQGIEQFF. As DNA, the CDR3 is TGTGCCAGCACCCAGGGGATTGAGCAGTTCTTC.

V gene TRBV27 combines with J gene TRBJ1-5; D is unclear. Germline CDR1 is MNHEY and CDR2 is SMNVEV (reference sequence). The CDR3 length is 12 residues. V dropped 2 bases and J dropped 6 bases, with 5 bases sitting between them. The CDR3 region has the DNA TGTGCCAGCAGTTTAACTGGTCAGCCCCAGCATTTT. Translated: CASSLTGQPQHF.